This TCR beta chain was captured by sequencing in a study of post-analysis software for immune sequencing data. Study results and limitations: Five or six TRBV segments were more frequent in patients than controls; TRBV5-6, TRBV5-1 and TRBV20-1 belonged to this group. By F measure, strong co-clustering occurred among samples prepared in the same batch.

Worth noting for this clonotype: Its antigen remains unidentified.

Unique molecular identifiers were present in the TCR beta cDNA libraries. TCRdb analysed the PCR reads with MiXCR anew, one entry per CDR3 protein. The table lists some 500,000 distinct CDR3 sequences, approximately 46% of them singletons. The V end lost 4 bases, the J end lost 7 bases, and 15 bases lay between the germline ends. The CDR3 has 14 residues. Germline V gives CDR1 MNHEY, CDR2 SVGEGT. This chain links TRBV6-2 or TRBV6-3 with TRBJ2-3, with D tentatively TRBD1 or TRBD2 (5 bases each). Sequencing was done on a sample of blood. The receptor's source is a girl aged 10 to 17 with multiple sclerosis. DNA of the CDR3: TGTGCCAGCAGTTTTTTCTCCGGGGCAAATACGCAGTATTTT. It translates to CASSFFSGANTQYF.